This T cell receptor (beta chain) emerged from a study of human T cells and chemical hapten exposure. Study as a whole: The patient population, which was mostly female, had alopecia areata, totalis or universalis. Overall study results and limits: There was alopecia in the donors, so their immune response may differ from that of healthy people.

Time point indicated: patch test 1, 2 weeks after DPC sensitization. Treatment of the sample: therapeutic diphenylcyclopropenone sensitization with weekly scalp DPC. TCRdb used MiXCR to reprocess the RACE reads, holding one entry per CDR3 protein. The repertoire holds about 110,000 distinct CDR3 sequences, with approximately 10% as singletons. Remarks on this clonotype: The antigen remains unidentified.

This sample comprised whole blood, obtained in connection with sensitization to the hapten diphenylcyclopropenone (DPC). This TCR derives from a middle-aged woman with alopecia areata. Some clones in this sample may be carry-over from other donors' samples.

CDR3 region: CSARPQQGQGYTF. CDR3 nucleotide sequence: TGCAGTGCTAGGCCCCAACAGGGGCAAGGCTACACCTTC. The V gene is TRBV20-1, the J gene TRBJ1-2; 7 nucleotides agree with TRBD1. This CDR3 has 13 residues. After removal of 3 bases from V and 8 bases from J, the junction contained 9 bases not matched to a gene. Germline V gives CDR1 DFQATT, CDR2 SNEGSKA (reference sequence).